This TCR beta chain was found in a study of regulatory T cells in long-lasting Graves disease. Through Arm-PCR of CDR3 regions and iRepertoire HTBI primers, TCR beta libraries were built. MiXCR was run by TCRdb on the multiplex PCR reads, yielding one entry per CDR3 protein. The sample lists roughly 520,000 distinct CDR3 sequences, 12% occurring once. With regard to this clonotype: The antigen is undetermined.

Stated time point: newly diagnosed GD, antithyroid drugs for less than 3 months. Making the TCR library involved RNA that had been extracted from PBMCs. This CDR3 contains 14 residues. Losses at the gene ends were 0 bases for V and 4 bases for J; bases not matched to a gene: 2. The germline gives CDR1 MNHEY, CDR2 SVGEGT. Regarding the study as a whole: Favored usage of TRBV28, TRBJ1-2 and TRBJ2-5 was recorded in persistent disease.

These records were also assigned to another study, of T cells in Graves' hyperthyroidism and ophthalmopathy. From that study: Using the HTBI primer set, a first-round RT-PCR was run on the TCR CDR3.

The origin of this receptor is a woman in her twenties or thirties with Graves disease. The sequences come from peripheral blood mononuclear cells (PBMCs), collected at new diagnosis, from a patient treated with antithyroid drugs. The V call is TRBV6-2 or TRBV6-3, the J call TRBJ2-5; 7 positions agree with TRBD2. The CDR3 loop reads CASSYSGLVETQYF. The CDR3 DNA reads as TGTGCCAGCAGTTACTCCGGACTAGTAGAGACCCAGTACTTC.